Shown below are 25 T cell receptor beta chains from a single sample sequenced in a study of cytomegalovirus exposure and HLA in healthy donors. A multiplex PCR was run with 60 Vbeta primers and 13 Jbeta primers. Profiling relied on immunoSEQ multiplex PCR, and the TCRdb table lists in-frame clones only, not all of them. This sample's clone table lists 120,000 or so clones. The material sequenced was PBMCs. The origin of the receptors is a man younger than 35 in good health and CMV-seronegative.

This sequence joins TRBV6-5 and TRBJ1-1, with D uncertain. V lost 0 bases, J lost 4 bases, and 6 bases lay in between. Germline CDR1 MNHEY, CDR2 SVGAGI. The CDR3 runs 13 residues. This CDR3 reads CASSYSWATEAFF. The DNA of the CDR3 is TGTGCCAGCAGTTACTCCTGGGCCACTGAAGCTTTCTTT.

The chain employs TRBV7-2 and TRBJ2-1; 7 bases are shared with TRBD2. The junction had 10 bases not matched to a gene; V was cut back by 5 bases and J by 6 bases. CDR1 and CDR2 from the germline V gene are SGHTA and FQGNSA. This CDR3 has 15 residues. CDR3 bases: TGTGCCAGCAGCCTCCGGCGAGCGGGGATCAATGAGCAGTTCTTC. Its protein product is CASSLRRAGINEQFF.

The chain has TRBV19 and TRBJ2-1; 8 positions agree with TRBD1. The V segment lost 2 bases and the J segment 3 bases; nucleotides outside the gene matches: 3. Per the germline V gene, CDR1 is LNHDA and CDR2 is SQIVND (reference sequence). The CDR3 runs 15 residues. The CDR3 loop is CASSIIGTGYNEQFF. The CDR3 DNA reads TGTGCCAGTAGTATAATAGGGACAGGCTACAATGAGCAGTTCTTC.

The chain has TRBV6-1 and TRBJ1-1; D gene uncertain. Trimming took 2 bases from V and 6 from J, leaving 7 bases between them. The CDR3 consists of 12 residues. Germline lookup yields CDR1 MNHNS and CDR2 SASEGT. The CDR3 nucleotides read TGTGCCAGCAGTGAATACGCGGCTGAAGCTTTCTTT. This gives the protein CASSEYAAEAFF.

This sequence joins TRBV6-5 and TRBJ1-1; 8 nucleotides agree with TRBD1. Unmatched junction bases numbered 14, after V lost 6 bases and J lost 11 bases. The germline gives CDR1 MNHEY, CDR2 SVGAGI. This CDR3 has 14 amino acids. The CDR3 DNA is TGTGCCAGCAGACGCGATGGGACAGGAGGTCTGGCTTTCTTT. Its translation is CASRRDGTGGLAFF.

The chain employs TRBV6-4 and TRBJ2-1; D may be TRBD2 (5 bases). Trimming pared 0 bases from V and 2 bases from J, leaving 11 bases between. The V gene's germline CDR1 is MRHNA and CDR2 SNTAGT. This CDR3 is 16 amino acids long. The CDR3: CASSDSGSGPYNEQFF. CDR3 nucleotides: TGTGCCAGCAGTGACTCGGGAAGCGGCCCCTACAATGAGCAGTTCTTC.

The rearrangement joins TRBV19 to TRBJ1-1; no firm D call. The CDR3 totals 13 residues. The germline V gene has CDR1 LNHDA and CDR2 SQIVND (reference sequence). V lost 3 bases and J lost 1, with 6 bases in between. The CDR3 reads CASSIYGNTEAFF. As DNA, the CDR3 is TGTGCCAGTAGTATTTACGGGAACACTGAAGCTTTCTTT.

V and J are TRBV6-5 and TRBJ1-1; a possible D gene is TRBD1 (6 bases). The germline V gene has CDR1 MNHEY and CDR2 SVGAGI. V lost 10 bases and J lost 4, with 13 bases in between. This CDR3 comprises 12 residues. The CDR3 protein is CATITGTTEAFF. The CDR3 coding sequence is TGTGCCACCATAACAGGGACCACTGAAGCTTTCTTT.

V gene TRBV11-2 combines with J gene TRBJ1-2; 9 positions agree with TRBD1. Germline V gene lookup returns CDR1 SGHAT and CDR2 FQNNGV. The V and J ends lost 3 bases and 8 bases, in that order; junction bases with no gene match: 10. This CDR3 contains 15 residues. CDR3 loop: CASSLGTGPLRGYTF. The CDR3 region has the DNA TGTGCCAGCAGCTTGGGGACAGGGCCGTTGAGGGGCTACACCTTC.

V and J are TRBV13 and TRBJ2-6, with TRBD2 matching over 7 bases. J lost 4 bases, V lost 1 base, and 4 bases had no gene match. There are 16 residues in the CDR3. CDR1 is PRHDT, CDR2 FYEKMQ, per germline (reference sequence). For the CDR3, the DNA is TGTGCCAGCAGCTTAGCTCTAGCGGAGGGGGCCAACGTCCTGACTTTC. It encodes CASSLALAEGANVLTF.

This rearrangement joins TRBV6-4 to TRBJ2-2; 9 bases are shared with TRBD2. The CDR3 length is 15 residues. Germline lookup yields CDR1 MRHNA and CDR2 SNTAGT. After removal of 3 bases from V and 3 bases from J, the junction contained 2 bases not matched to a gene. The CDR3 loop reads CASSELAGDTGELFF. The CDR3 DNA reads TGTGCCAGCAGTGAATTAGCGGGGGACACCGGGGAGCTGTTTTTT.

The chain employs TRBV7-9 and TRBJ1-1; D remains unclear. Looked up from germline, CDR1 is SEHNR and CDR2 is FQNEAQ (reference sequence). The CDR3 has 12 residues. V lost 4 bases and J 7 bases, leaving 10 bases between the germline ends. The CDR3 spells CASSSQTYEAFF. The CDR3 DNA reads TGTGCCAGCAGCTCACAGACATATGAAGCTTTCTTT. The full variable domain, with the rest looked up from reference TRBV7-9 and TRBJ1-1, is DTGVSQNPRHKITKRGQNVTFRCDPISEHNRLYWYRQTLGQGPEFLTYFQNEAQLEKSRLLSDRFSAERPKGSFSTLEIQRTEQGDSAMYLCASSSQTYEAFFGQGTRLTVV.

The chain employs TRBV6-1 and TRBJ1-2, with TRBD1 identical over 7 bases. V dropped 6 bases and J dropped 6; count of bases not matched to a gene: 7. The germline CDR1 and CDR2 sequences are MNHNS and SASEGT. The CDR3 runs to 13 residues. The CDR3 DNA sequence: TGTGCCAGCAGCTCAGACAGGGTCCATGGCTACACCTTC. This translates into CASSSDRVHGYTF.

This chain links TRBV9 with TRBJ2-3; TRBD2 agrees at 10 bases. The junction had 2 bases not matched to a gene; V was cut back by 3 bases and J by 4 bases. The CDR3 is made up of 14 amino acids. Germline-derived CDR1 and CDR2 are SGDLS and YYNGEE. CDR3 in amino acids: CASSASGSADTQYF. The CDR3 nucleotides read TGTGCCAGCAGCGCTAGCGGGAGCGCAGATACGCAGTATTTT. The full variable domain, in which reference TRBV9 and TRBJ2-3 provide the parts outside the CDR3, is DSGVTQTPKHLITATGQRVTLRCSPRSGDLSVYWYQQSLDQGLQFLIQYYNGEERAKGNILERFSAQQFPDLHSELNLSSLELGDSALYFCASSASGSADTQYFGPGTRLTVL.

This chain connects TRBV30 to TRBJ2-7, with 7 bases that match TRBD2. Trimming took 2 bases from V and 3 from J; bases not matched to a gene: 1. This CDR3 contains 12 residues. Germline V gene sequence: CDR1 GTSNPN, CDR2 SVGIG (reference sequence). The CDR3 region is CAWSSGGYEQYF. In nucleotides, the CDR3 is TGTGCCTGGAGTTCGGGGGGCTACGAGCAGTACTTC. The variable domain in full, with the rest retrieved from reference TRBV30 and TRBJ2-7, is SQTIHQWPATLVQPVGSPLSLECTVEGTSNPNLYWYRQAAGRGLQLLFYSVGIGQISSEVPQNLSASRPQDRQFILSSKKLLLSDSGFYLCAWSSGGYEQYFGPGTRLTVT.

The chain uses TRBV7-9 and TRBJ2-3; possibly TRBD2 for D (6 bases). Trimming removed 7 bases at V and 3 bases at J, with 14 bases between. The CDR3 extends over 14 amino acids. CDR1 SEHNR and CDR2 FQNEAQ come from the germline V gene (reference sequence). The DNA for the CDR3 is TGTGCCAGCACCGCGGCAGGGAGGACAGATACGCAGTATTTT. Protein product: CASTAAGRTDTQYF.

For the CDR3, the DNA is TGTGCCAGCAGTTTATCGGGAGGAGGCCAAGAGACCCAGTACTTC. Translating gives CASSLSGGGQETQYF. The chain is built from TRBV28 and TRBJ2-5; 7 nucleotides match TRBD2. V was clipped by 1 base and J by 1 base; unmatched bases: 3. The germline V gene encodes CDR1 MDHEN and CDR2 SYDVKM. The CDR3 spans 15 residues.

The chain uses TRBV7-8 and TRBJ2-7; 8 bases are a match to TRBD1. With 3 bases clipped from V and 2 bases from J, the junction kept 6 bases outside the gene matches. The germline CDR1 and CDR2 sequences are SGHVS and FQNEAQ. The CDR3 loop spans 15 amino acids. The CDR3 DNA reads TGTGCCAGCAGCTTCCGGCCAGGGGGCGCCTACGAGCAGTACTTC. This codes for CASSFRPGGAYEQYF.

The chain links TRBV7-3 to TRBJ1-6, with D unresolved. Germline V lookup: CDR1 SGHTA, CDR2 FQGTGA. This CDR3 is 18 amino acids long. V lost 4 bases, J lost 3 bases, and 19 bases lay in between. For the CDR3, the DNA is TGTGCCAGCAGCTCTCAATCTGATCCGAGGGTCTATAATTCACCCCTCCACTTT. As protein: CASSSQSDPRVYNSPLHF.

V usage is TRBV14 and J usage is TRBJ1-1, with 10 bases aligning to TRBD1. V lost 3 bases, J lost 4 bases, and 11 bases stayed unmatched. This CDR3 has 17 residues. Per germline, CDR1 SGHDN and CDR2 FVKESK. The CDR3 coding sequence is TGTGCCAGCAGCCATACTGACAGGGGGCGAGGTGGCACTGAAGCTTTCTTT. Its translation is CASSHTDRGRGGTEAFF. The entire variable domain, with the rest obtained from reference TRBV14 and TRBJ1-1, is as follows: EAGVTQFPSHSVIEKGQTVTLRCDPISGHDNLYWYRRVMGKEIKFLLHFVKESKQDESGMPNNRFLAERTGGTYSTLKVQPAELEDSGVYFCASSHTDRGRGGTEAFFGQGTRLTVV.

The CDR3 nucleotides read TGTGCCAGCAGCGAACTAGCGGGAGGGCAAGAGACCCAGTACTTC. Protein: CASSELAGGQETQYF. The V gene is TRBV6-4, the J gene TRBJ2-5, with 13 bases that match TRBD2. This CDR3 is built from 15 residues. Germline CDR1 reads MRHNA; CDR2 reads SNTAGT. The J segment lost 2 bases and the V segment lost 6 bases, leaving 3 bases of the junction unmatched.

This chain links TRBV7-9 with TRBJ2-7; 8 bases fit TRBD2. This CDR3 comprises 16 residues. V trimming: 2 bases; J trimming: 4 bases; junction bases outside the gene matches: 10. The germline V gene encodes CDR1 SEHNR and CDR2 FQNEAQ (reference sequence). The CDR3: CASSLYYPGGLYEQYF. The CDR3 DNA sequence: TGTGCCAGCAGCTTATATTATCCGGGAGGGCTTTACGAGCAGTACTTC.

The V call is TRBV6-5, the J call TRBJ1-1, with 7 nucleotides matching TRBD1. There are 15 residues in the CDR3. The junction had 7 bases not matched to a gene; V was cut back by 5 bases and J by 1 base. CDR1 and CDR2 from the germline V gene are MNHEY and SVGAGI. The CDR3 sequence is CASSRGTVRNTEAFF. DNA of the CDR3: TGTGCCAGCAGTCGCGGGACAGTTAGGAACACTGAAGCTTTCTTT.

The rearrangement links TRBV5-8 to TRBJ2-3; the D is unclear. This CDR3 is 13 amino acids long. Germline assignment: CDR1 SGHTS and CDR2 YDEGEE. The V end lost 1 base, the J end lost 1 base, and 4 bases lay between the germline ends. CDR3 nucleotide sequence: TGTGCCAGCAGCTTGCCCGGCACAGATACGCAGTATTTT. This codes for CASSLPGTDTQYF.

This sequence joins TRBV29-1 and TRBJ2-7, with D tentatively TRBD2 (7 bases). The germline V gene encodes CDR1 SQVTM and CDR2 ANQGSEA. V lost 2 bases and J 2 bases, leaving 13 bases between the germline ends. The CDR3 spans 14 residues. The CDR3 coding sequence is TGCAGCGTTGAATTGGAGGGGGGGACCTACGAGCAGTACTTC. Protein: CSVELEGGTYEQYF.